A single T cell receptor beta chain is shown here with its context. Clones were sequenced by immunoSEQ multiplex PCR, and TCRdb holds only the in-frame ones, with some missing. The sample has 200,000 to 250,000 clones; 80% to 85% are singletons. Trimming pared 7 bases from V and 6 bases from J, leaving 19 bases between. The CDR3 is 15 residues long. Germline CDR1 is SGHVS and CDR2 is FNYEAQ. The entry originates in a study of blood T cell repertoires in COVID-19. Sequencing was done on a sample of peripheral blood. The chain links TRBV7-6 to TRBJ2-1, with a possible D match to TRBD2 (5 bases). The sequence was collected from a woman of 80 years or more with active or convalescent COVID-19. The CDR3 sequence is CASNSRVGSPNEQFF. As DNA, the CDR3 is TGTGCCAGCAACTCCCGGGTAGGGAGTCCCAATGAGCAGTTCTTC.